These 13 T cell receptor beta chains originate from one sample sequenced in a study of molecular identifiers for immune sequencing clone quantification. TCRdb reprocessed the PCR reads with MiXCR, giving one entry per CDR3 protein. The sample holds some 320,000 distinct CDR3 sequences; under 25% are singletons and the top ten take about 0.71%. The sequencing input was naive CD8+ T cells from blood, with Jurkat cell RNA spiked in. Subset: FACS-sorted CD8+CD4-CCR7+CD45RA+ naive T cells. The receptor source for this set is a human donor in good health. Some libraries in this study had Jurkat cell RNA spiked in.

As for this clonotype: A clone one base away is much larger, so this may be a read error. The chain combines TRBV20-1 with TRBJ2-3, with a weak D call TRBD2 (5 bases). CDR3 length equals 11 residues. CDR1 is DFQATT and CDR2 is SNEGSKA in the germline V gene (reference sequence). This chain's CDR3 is CTEEFTDTQYF. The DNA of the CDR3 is TGCACGGAGGAATTCACAGATACGCAGTATTTT.

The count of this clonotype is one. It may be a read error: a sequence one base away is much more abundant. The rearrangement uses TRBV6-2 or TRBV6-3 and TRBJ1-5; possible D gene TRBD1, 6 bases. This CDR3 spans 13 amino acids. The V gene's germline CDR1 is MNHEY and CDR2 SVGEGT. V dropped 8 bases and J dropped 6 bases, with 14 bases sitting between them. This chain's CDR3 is CASGTGRSQPQHF. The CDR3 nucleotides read TGTGCCAGCGGAACAGGGCGGAGTCAGCCCCAGCATTTT.

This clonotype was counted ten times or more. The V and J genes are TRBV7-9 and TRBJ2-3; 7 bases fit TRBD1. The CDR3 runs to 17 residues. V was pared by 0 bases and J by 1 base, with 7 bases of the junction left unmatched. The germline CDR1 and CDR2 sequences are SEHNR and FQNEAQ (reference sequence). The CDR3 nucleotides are TGTGCCAGCAGCTTAGCGTACGACAGGGAAGGCACAGATACGCAGTATTTT. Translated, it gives CASSLAYDREGTDTQYF.

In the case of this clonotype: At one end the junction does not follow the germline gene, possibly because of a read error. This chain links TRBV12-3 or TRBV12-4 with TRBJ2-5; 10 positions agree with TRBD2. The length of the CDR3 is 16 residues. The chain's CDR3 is CASSQAAGGPQETQNF. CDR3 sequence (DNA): TGTGCCAGCAGTCAAGCAGCGGGGGGGCCTCAAGAGACACAGAACTTC.

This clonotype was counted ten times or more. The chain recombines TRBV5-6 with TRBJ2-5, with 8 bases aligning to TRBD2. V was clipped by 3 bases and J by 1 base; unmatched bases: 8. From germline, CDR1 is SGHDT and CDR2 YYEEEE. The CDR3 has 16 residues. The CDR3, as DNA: TGTGCCAGCAGCTCGAGGGCTAGCGGGTTCCAAGAGACCCAGTACTTC. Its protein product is CASSSRASGFQETQYF.

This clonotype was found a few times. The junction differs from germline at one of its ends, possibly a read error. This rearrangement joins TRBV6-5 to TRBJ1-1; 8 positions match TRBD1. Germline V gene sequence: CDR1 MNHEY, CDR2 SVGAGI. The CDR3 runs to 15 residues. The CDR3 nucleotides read TGTGCCAGCAGCTCCCCCGGACAGGGCGGCGCTGAAGCTTTCTTC. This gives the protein CASSSPGQGGAEAFF.

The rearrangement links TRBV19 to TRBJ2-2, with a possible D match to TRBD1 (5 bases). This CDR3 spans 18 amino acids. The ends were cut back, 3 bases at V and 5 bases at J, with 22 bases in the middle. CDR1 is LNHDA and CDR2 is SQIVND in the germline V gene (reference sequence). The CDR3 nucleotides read TGTGCCAGTAGTATCGTCCTAGTTCAGCAGGGTCGAACCGGGGAGCTGTTTTTT. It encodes CASSIVLVQQGRTGELFF.

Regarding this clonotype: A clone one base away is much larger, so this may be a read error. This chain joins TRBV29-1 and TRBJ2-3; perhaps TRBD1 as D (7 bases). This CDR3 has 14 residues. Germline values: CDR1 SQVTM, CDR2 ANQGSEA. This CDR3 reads CSYAGGGGTDTQYF. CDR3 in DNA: TGCAGTTACGCCGGAGGGGGCGGCACAGATACGCAGTATTTT.

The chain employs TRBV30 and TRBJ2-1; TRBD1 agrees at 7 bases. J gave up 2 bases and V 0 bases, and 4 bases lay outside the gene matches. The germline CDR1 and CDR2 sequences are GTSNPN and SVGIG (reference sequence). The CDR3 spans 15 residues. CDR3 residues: CAWSVGQGAYNEQFF. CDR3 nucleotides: TGTGCCTGGAGTGTAGGGCAGGGGGCCTACAATGAGCAGTTCTTC. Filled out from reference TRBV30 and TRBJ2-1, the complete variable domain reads SQTIHQWPATLVQPVGSPLSLECTVEGTSNPNLYWYRQAAGRGLQLLFYSVGIGQISSEVPQNLSASRPQDRQFILSSKKLLLSDSGFYLCAWSVGQGAYNEQFFGPGTRLTVL.

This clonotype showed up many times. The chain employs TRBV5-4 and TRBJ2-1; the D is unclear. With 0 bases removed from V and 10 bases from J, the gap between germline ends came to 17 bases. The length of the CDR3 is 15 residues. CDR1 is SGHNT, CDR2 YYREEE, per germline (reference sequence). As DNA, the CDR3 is TGTGCCAGCAGCTTGGTAGGTCAGGCAGGCGAGGAGCAGTTCTTC. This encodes CASSLVGQAGEEQFF.

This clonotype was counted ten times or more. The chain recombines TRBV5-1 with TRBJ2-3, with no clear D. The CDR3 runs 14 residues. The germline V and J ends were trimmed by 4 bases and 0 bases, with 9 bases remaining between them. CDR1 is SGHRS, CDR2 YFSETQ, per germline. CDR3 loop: CASSKWDSTDTQYF. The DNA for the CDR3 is TGCGCCAGCAGCAAGTGGGATAGCACAGATACGCAGTATTTT.

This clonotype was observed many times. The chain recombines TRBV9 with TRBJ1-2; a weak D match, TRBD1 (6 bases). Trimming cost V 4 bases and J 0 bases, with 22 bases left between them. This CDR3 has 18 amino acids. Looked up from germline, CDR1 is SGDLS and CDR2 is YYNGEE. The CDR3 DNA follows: TGTGCCAGCAGCTCAAGCCGGGACACTGAACCAGCTAACTATGGCTACACCTTC. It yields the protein CASSSSRDTEPANYGYTF.

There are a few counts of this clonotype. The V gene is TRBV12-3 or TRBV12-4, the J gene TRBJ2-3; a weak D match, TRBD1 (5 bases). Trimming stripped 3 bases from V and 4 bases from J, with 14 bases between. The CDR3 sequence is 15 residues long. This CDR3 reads CASSFGAAVSDTQYF. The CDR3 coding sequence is TGTGCCAGCAGTTTTGGGGCCGCAGTCTCAGATACGCAGTATTTT.